This entry features one T cell receptor beta chain sequence. Its antigen is as yet unknown. PCR used 60 Vbeta primers and 13 Jbeta primers. Profiling relied on immunoSEQ multiplex PCR, and the TCRdb table lists in-frame clones only, not all of them. The repertoire holds about 82,000 clones, with 9.5% to 13% as singletons. CDR1 and CDR2 (germline): MNHNY, SVGAGI (reference sequence). Trimming took 4 bases from V and 7 from J; bases not matched to a gene: 4. The CDR3 is made up of 13 amino acids. The sample comes from a study of cytomegalovirus exposure and HLA in healthy donors. General study points: Links to common viral pathogens appeared, in a later analysis, for several of the most significant clusters. It was approximately 150 TCR beta chains that were listed as cytomegalovirus-associated.

The sequence came from a man aged 55 to 69 in good health and CMV-seropositive. The sequencing sample was made of PBMCs. V and J are TRBV6-6 and TRBJ1-1, with 9 nucleotides matching TRBD1. CDR3 coding DNA: TGTGCCAGCAGTTGGACAGGGGCAGGTGAAGCTTTCTTT. Residues: CASSWTGAGEAFF.